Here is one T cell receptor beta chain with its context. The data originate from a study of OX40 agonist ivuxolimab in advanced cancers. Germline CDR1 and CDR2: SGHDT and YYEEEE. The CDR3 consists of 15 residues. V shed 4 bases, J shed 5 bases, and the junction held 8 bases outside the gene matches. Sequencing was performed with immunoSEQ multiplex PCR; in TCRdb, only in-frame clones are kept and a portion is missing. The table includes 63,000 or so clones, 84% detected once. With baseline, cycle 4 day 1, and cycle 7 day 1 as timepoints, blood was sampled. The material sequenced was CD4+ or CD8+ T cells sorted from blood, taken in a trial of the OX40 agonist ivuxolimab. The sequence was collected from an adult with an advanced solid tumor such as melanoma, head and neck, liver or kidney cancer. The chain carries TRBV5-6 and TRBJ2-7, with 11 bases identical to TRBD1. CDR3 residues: CASSALDRGQDEQYF. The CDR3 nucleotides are TGTGCCAGCAGCGCCCTGGACAGGGGGCAGGACGAGCAGTACTTC. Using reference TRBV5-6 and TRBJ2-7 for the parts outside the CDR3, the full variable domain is DAGVTQSPTHLIKTRGQQVTLRCSPKSGHDTVSWYQQALGQGPQFIFQYYEEEERQRGNFPDRFSGHQFPNYSSELNVNALLLGDSALYLCASSALDRGQDEQYFGPGTRLTVT.